Described below is a single T cell receptor (beta chain) sequence and its context. Study processing details: Scientists estimated how many nucleated cells there were by amplifying reference gene primers. Data came from immunoSEQ multiplex PCR; TCRdb stores just in-frame clones and leaves some out. V and J calls and clone size are those listed in that table; D and trimming were worked out from the DNA. The sample records 250,000 to 350,000 clones, over 80% being singletons. CDR1 is WNHNN and CDR2 is SYGVQD in the germline V gene (reference sequence). This CDR3 is built from 13 residues. Trimming removed 3 bases from V and 8 bases from J, with 11 bases in between. This specimen belongs to a study of blood T cell repertoires in COVID-19. Across the study: Samples taken during acute and convalescent COVID-19 were collected in the United States, Italy and Spain. The cDNA or gDNA used as material had been derived from T cells, B-cell-depleted T cells, or PBMCs.

What was sequenced was peripheral blood. The rearrangement joins TRBV10-1 to TRBJ2-1, with D possibly matching TRBD2 (6 bases). The receptor was isolated from a woman aged 50 to 60 with active or convalescent COVID-19. CDR3: CASSDLGEDEQFF. The CDR3 nucleotides are TGCGCCAGCAGTGATCTCGGGGAGGATGAGCAGTTCTTC.